This entry is about one T cell receptor beta chain. The antigen remains unidentified. The sample belongs to a study of T cell responses to AZD1222 COVID-19 vaccine. TCRdb's table, derived via immunoSEQ multiplex PCR, lists solely in-frame clones and lacks some. This repertoire shows around 100,000 clones, roughly 89% found once; its top ten account for under 60%. There are 12 residues in the CDR3. The germline CDR1 and CDR2 sequences are SGHRS and YFSETQ. V was clipped by 5 bases and J by 0 bases, with 6 bases between them. Overall study findings and caveats: Vaccine-associated CD4 TCRs ranged over spike, dominating at 160-218 and 743-854. Sampling captured repertoires only after the peak T cell response. A reported finding is that nearly half of spike-specific TCRs target unmutated variant regions.

The sample was peripheral blood, taken on day 0 of AZD1222 vaccination. The clonotype was recovered from an adult in good health. V usage is TRBV5-1 and J usage is TRBJ2-7, with D unresolved. DNA of the CDR3: TGCGCCAGCAGTCGAACCTCCTACGAGCAGTACTTC. This encodes CASSRTSYEQYF. The variable domain in full, with the rest retrieved from reference TRBV5-1 and TRBJ2-7, is KAGVTQTPRYLIKTRGQQVTLSCSPISGHRSVSWYQQTPGQGLQFLFEYFSETQRNKGNFPGRFSGRQFSNSRSEMNVSTLELGDSALYLCASSRTSYEQYFGPGTRLTVT.